The 12 T cell receptor beta chains reported below all come from one sample, sequenced in a study of blood T cell repertoires in COVID-19. Sequencing used immunoSEQ multiplex PCR; TCRdb keeps in-frame clones, though not all of them. The table lists roughly 190,000 clones, more than 75% of them singletons. Input material: peripheral blood. These receptors originate from a human donor in a cohort sampled during active COVID-19.

V is TRBV15 and J is TRBJ2-2; tentatively, D is TRBD1 (6 bases). V lost 0 bases and J 4 bases, leaving 12 bases between the germline ends. The CDR3 is 16 residues long. Germline CDR1 reads LNHNV; CDR2 reads YYDKDF (reference sequence). CDR3 residues: CATSRDPAGATGELFF. The CDR3 nucleotides read TGTGCCACCAGCAGAGATCCAGCAGGGGCCACCGGGGAGCTGTTTTTT.

The chain employs TRBV6-7 and TRBJ1-5; 10 nucleotides line up with TRBD1. TRBV6-7 is marked as an open reading frame, function uncertain. The CDR3 consists of 19 residues. Germline trimming cut 5 bases from V and 1 base from J; bases unmatched to any gene: 14. The CDR3 loop reads CASSPQPGQGSKSNQPQHF. The CDR3 DNA reads as TGTGCCAGCAGTCCCCAACCGGGACAGGGGTCGAAGAGCAATCAGCCCCAGCATTTT.

In its sample, this clone was seen once. The rearrangement uses TRBV5-6 and TRBJ1-1; 9 nucleotides line up with TRBD1. The CDR3 is 15 residues long. V shed 2 bases, J shed 2 bases, and the junction held 4 bases outside the gene matches. In germline, CDR1 is SGHDT, CDR2 YYEEEE. The CDR3 DNA reads as TGTGCCAGCAGCTTTCAACAGGGGGCAAACACTGAAGCTTTCTTT. This gives the protein CASSFQQGANTEAFF.

The rearrangement links TRBV6-2 or TRBV6-3 to TRBJ2-7; 11 bases line up with TRBD2. The CDR3 consists of 16 residues. The V and J ends lost 0 bases and 0 bases, in that order; junction bases with no gene match: 1. The germline V gene has CDR1 MNHEY and CDR2 SVGEGT. CDR3: CASSYSTSGGSYEQYF. In DNA, the CDR3 is TGTGCCAGCAGTTACTCCACTAGCGGGGGCTCCTACGAGCAGTACTTC.

The chain combines TRBV19 with TRBJ2-7; a weak D match, TRBD2 (6 bases). There are 16 residues in the CDR3. Per the germline V gene, CDR1 is LNHDA and CDR2 is SQIVND (reference sequence). V lost 4 bases and J lost 0, with 16 bases in between. CDR3 loop: CASSRTGRGLSYEQYF. CDR3 bases: TGTGCCAGTAGTAGAACTGGACGGGGACTCTCCTACGAGCAGTACTTC.

In this sample, this clone turned up once. The chain carries TRBV7-2 and TRBJ2-3; 12 nucleotides align to TRBD2. Trimming took 5 bases from V and 4 from J; bases not matched to a gene: 10. Germline CDR1 and CDR2: SGHTA and FQGNSA. The CDR3 spans 17 residues. DNA of the CDR3: TGTGCCAGCAGCGACCCCGGACTAGCGGGACCCCCAGATACGCAGTATTTT. It codes for CASSDPGLAGPPDTQYF. The variable domain in full, with the rest retrieved from reference TRBV7-2 and TRBJ2-3, is GAGVSQSPSNKVTEKGKDVELRCDPISGHTALYWYRQSLGQGLEFLIYFQGNSAPDKSGLPSDRFSAERTGGSVSTLTIQRTQQEDSAVYLCASSDPGLAGPPDTQYFGPGTRLTVL.

The rearrangement uses TRBV6-2 or TRBV6-3 and TRBJ2-5; 8 bases align to TRBD1. Germline values: CDR1 MNHEY, CDR2 SVGEGT. V trimming: 2 bases; J trimming: 4 bases; junction bases outside the gene matches: 6. The CDR3 is 15 amino acids. The CDR3 nucleotides are TGTGCCAGCAGTTACCTCGCAGGGGGCGCAGAGACCCAGTACTTC. Protein sequence: CASSYLAGGAETQYF.

The rearrangement joins TRBV13 to TRBJ2-7; 10 bases match TRBD1. Germline CDR1 PRHDT, CDR2 FYEKMQ (reference sequence). The CDR3 spans 13 residues. J gave up 6 bases and V 4 bases, and 3 bases lay outside the gene matches. The chain's CDR3 is CASSSTGGIEQYF. The CDR3 DNA reads as TGTGCCAGCAGCTCGACAGGGGGCATCGAGCAGTACTTC.

The CDR3 DNA reads TGTGCTAGTGGTCCCGGGGGAGGGGCAGAGACCCAGTACTTC. Translating it yields CASGPGGGAETQYF. The genes are TRBV12-5 and TRBJ2-5, with 7 bases that match TRBD2. Germline values: CDR1 LGHNT, CDR2 FRNRAP. CDR3 size: 14 residues. V dropped 5 bases and J dropped 4; count of bases not matched to a gene: 7.

The chain combines TRBV2 with TRBJ2-7, with D possibly being TRBD1 (5 bases). In germline, CDR1 is SNHLY, CDR2 FYNNEI. The CDR3 is 13 amino acids. Trimming took 7 bases from V and 7 from J, leaving 17 bases between them. CDR3 coding DNA: TGTGCCAGCACGGACATTCCCCTTTGGGAGCAGTACTTC. It specifies CASTDIPLWEQYF.

This clone was found once. The genes are TRBV2 and TRBJ2-6; tentatively, D is TRBD1 (5 bases). With 6 bases removed from V and 2 bases from J, the gap between germline ends came to 14 bases. The germline V gene has CDR1 SNHLY and CDR2 FYNNEI. The CDR3 runs 16 residues. The CDR3 is CASSVTEPTGANVLTF. CDR3 DNA sequence: TGTGCCAGCAGCGTGACAGAGCCTACTGGGGCCAACGTCCTGACTTTC.

The chain carries TRBV25-1 and TRBJ2-2; TRBD2 might be the D (6 bases). This CDR3 contains 13 residues. V lost 6 bases, J lost 4 bases, and 9 bases lay in between. CDR1 is MGHDK, CDR2 SYGVNS, per germline. The CDR3 here is CASSAGLTGELFF. The CDR3 DNA reads TGTGCCAGCAGCGCGGGGCTCACCGGGGAGCTGTTTTTT. The full variable domain, with the rest looked up from reference TRBV25-1 and TRBJ2-2, is EADIYQTPRYLVIGTGKKITLECSQTMGHDKMYWYQQDPGMELHLIHYSYGVNSTEKGDLSSESTVSRIRTEHFPLTLESARPSHTSQYLCASSAGLTGELFFGEGSRLTVL.